These 16 T cell receptor beta chains were all obtained from the same sample, sequenced in a study of shared clonotypes between healthy human individuals. TCRdb's table, derived via immunoSEQ multiplex PCR, lists solely in-frame clones and lacks some. The sample includes about 2 million clones, roughly 95% seen only once; the top ten take about 1.1%. CD8 cells regarded as naive lacked CD45RO, were positively chosen for CCR7, and omitted terminally differentiated effector memory CD45RA+ cells. The sequenced material came from naive CD8+ T cells sorted from blood. The receptor set was obtained from a man aged 18 to 30 in good health.

This chain joins TRBV2 and TRBJ2-3; 8 nucleotides align to TRBD1. The ends lost 6 bases at V and 4 bases at J; junction bases unmatched: 6. Per germline, CDR1 SNHLY and CDR2 FYNNEI. The CDR3 covers 14 residues. The CDR3 loop is CASRATGVADTQYF. CDR3 DNA sequence: TGTGCCAGCAGAGCGACAGGGGTGGCAGATACGCAGTATTTT.

A note on this clone: The same CDR3 arises from other DNA sequences in this sample as well. CDR3 sequence: CASSEGLADEQYF. The CDR3 nucleotides are TGCGCCAGCAGTGAGGGACTAGCTGACGAGCAGTACTTC. The J gene is TRBJ2-7, the V gene TRBV10-1; TRBD2 matches 8 bases. The CDR3 extends over 13 amino acids. Germline CDR1 and CDR2: WNHNN and SYGVQD (reference sequence). After removal of 2 bases from V and 5 bases from J, the junction contained 2 bases not matched to a gene.

The sample holds a few counts of this clone. The identical CDR3 is also encoded by other nucleotide sequences in the sample. The chain links TRBV4-1 to TRBJ1-1; the D is unclear. This CDR3 is 13 amino acids long. CDR1 and CDR2 (germline): MGHRA, YSYEKL. V gave up 1 base and J gave up 1 base, with 4 bases separating them. CDR3 DNA sequence: TGCGCCAGCAGCCAAGTGACGAACACTGAAGCTTTCTTT. It yields the protein CASSQVTNTEAFF.

About this clone itself: The same CDR3 arises from other DNA sequences in this sample as well. This CDR3 reads CASSLGLAKYEQYF. For the CDR3, the DNA is TGTGCCAGCAGCTTGGGCCTAGCGAAGTACGAGCAGTACTTC. The chain links TRBV5-6 to TRBJ2-7; a possible D gene is TRBD2 (6 bases). CDR3 length: 14 residues. V was pared by 0 bases and J by 4 bases, with 11 bases between. Germline values: CDR1 SGHDT, CDR2 YYEEEE.

This clone was picked up one time. The chain has TRBV29-1 and TRBJ2-7; D tentatively fits TRBD1 or TRBD2 (5 bases each). Trimming removed 0 bases at V and 6 bases at J, with 9 bases between. The CDR3 covers 12 residues. Germline CDR1 SQVTM, CDR2 ANQGSEA. DNA of the CDR3: TGCAGCGTTGAAGATCGGGGCGCCGAGCAGTACTTC. It specifies CSVEDRGAEQYF.

CDR3 sequence reads: CASSPGDSLYNYGYTF. The CDR3 DNA reads TGTGCCAGCAGCCCGGGGGACAGTCTTTATAACTATGGCTACACCTTC. The chain joins TRBV7-6 to TRBJ1-2; TRBD1 matches 7 bases. This CDR3 region has 16 residues. Germline trimming cut 5 bases from V and 1 base from J; bases unmatched to any gene: 10. Germline V lookup: CDR1 SGHVS, CDR2 FNYEAQ.

The V call is TRBV12-5, the J call TRBJ2-3; D may be TRBD1 or TRBD2 (5 bases each). The V gene's germline CDR1 is LGHNT and CDR2 FRNRAP. V was shortened by 6 bases and J by 0 bases, with 13 bases between the two germline ends. This CDR3 has 15 amino acids. The chain's CDR3 is CASGKEWGSTDTQYF. The CDR3 DNA sequence: TGTGCTAGTGGGAAGGAGTGGGGGAGCACAGATACGCAGTATTTT.

The CDR3 region is CASRTDELYGYTF. Written as DNA, the CDR3 is TGTGCCAGCAGGACAGACGAACTCTATGGCTACACCTTC. The chain has TRBV7-9 and TRBJ1-2, with TRBD1 as a possible D gene (5 bases). There are 13 residues in the CDR3. V was clipped by 6 bases and J by 4 bases, with 12 bases between them. Germline CDR1 and CDR2: SEHNR and FQNEAQ (reference sequence).

V is TRBV9 and J is TRBJ2-7; 8 positions agree with TRBD1. Germline V gives CDR1 SGDLS, CDR2 YYNGEE. This CDR3 is built from 17 residues. V lost 4 bases and J lost 0; bases outside the gene matches: 12. CDR3 nucleotides: TGTGCCAGCAGCCCGAGAGAGTTCACAGGGGGCTCCTACGAGCAGTACTTC. It is translated as CASSPREFTGGSYEQYF.

This clone was seen repeatedly, ten times or more. This chain links TRBV9 with TRBJ2-3; TRBD2 might be the D (5 bases). CDR3 length: 15 amino acids. V lost 3 bases and J lost 1, with 12 bases in between. In germline, CDR1 is SGDLS, CDR2 YYNGEE. The CDR3 coding sequence is TGTGCCAGCAGCGAGGGTGGAGGTGGCACAGATACGCAGTATTTT. Translation: CASSEGGGGTDTQYF.

The CDR3 DNA reads TGTGCCAGCAGTTGGGACAGGGTCGGAAAACTGTTTTTT. It encodes CASSWDRVGKLFF. V usage is TRBV27 and J usage is TRBJ1-4; 9 bases are a match to TRBD1. Germline V CDR1 and CDR2: MNHEY, SMNVEV (reference sequence). The V and J ends lost 4 bases and 10 bases, in that order; junction bases with no gene match: 4. The CDR3 consists of 13 residues.

The V gene is TRBV28, the J gene TRBJ2-3, with D perhaps matching TRBD2 (7 bases). Germline CDR1 and CDR2: MDHEN and SYDVKM. CDR3 length: 15 residues. Trimming left V 2 bases short and J 0 bases short, with 9 bases between. Written as DNA, the CDR3 is TGTGCCAGCAGTTTAGCGGGGGCAAGCACAGATACGCAGTATTTT. It specifies CASSLAGASTDTQYF.

Only a few counts were recorded for this clone. The chain employs TRBV7-2 and TRBJ2-7; TRBD2 aligns across 9 bases. The CDR3 sequence is 15 residues long. Germline lookup yields CDR1 SGHTA and CDR2 FQGNSA. J was trimmed by 7 bases and V by 4 bases; bases with no gene match: 11. The CDR3 DNA is TGTGCCAGCAGCTCGCCTCCGAGCGGGAGGAGGGAGCAGTACTTC. It is translated as CASSSPPSGRREQYF.

V usage is TRBV7-9 and J usage is TRBJ2-1; the D gene is possibly TRBD2 (6 bases). The CDR3 extends over 16 amino acids. The germline V gene has CDR1 SEHNR and CDR2 FQNEAQ (reference sequence). Trimming stripped 8 bases from V and 0 bases from J, with 17 bases between. CDR3 loop: CASGVVAGTSYNEQFF. The CDR3 DNA reads as TGTGCCAGCGGAGTGGTGGCGGGAACCTCCTACAATGAGCAGTTCTTC.

This chain's CDR3 is CASSVAHSQSSYEQYF. CDR3 nucleotide sequence: TGTGCCAGCAGCGTAGCCCACAGCCAGTCCTCCTACGAGCAGTACTTC. V and J are TRBV9 and TRBJ2-7; D is uncertain. Trimming cost V 0 bases and J 0 bases, with 13 bases left between them. Germline loops: CDR1 SGDLS, CDR2 YYNGEE. This CDR3 is 16 amino acids long.

The chain is built from TRBV7-6 and TRBJ2-7, with D perhaps matching TRBD2 (6 bases). Trimming cost V 5 bases and J 2 bases, with 16 bases left between them. CDR3 length equals 15 residues. Per germline, CDR1 SGHVS and CDR2 FNYEAQ. The DNA of the CDR3 is TGTGCCAGCAGCCAGAGGGCTAGCGCGACCTACGAGCAGTACTTC. This sequence encodes CASSQRASATYEQYF.